This TCR beta chain was profiled in a study of cytomegalovirus exposure and HLA in healthy donors. Study observations and caveats: About 87% or about 30% of the time was how often most TCR beta V segments were productive, according to an earlier analysis. Most CMV-associated TCR beta chains appeared HLA-restricted in a later analysis.

The CDR3 loop spans 16 amino acids. V lost 0 bases and J lost 4; bases outside the gene matches: 9. Germline-derived CDR1 and CDR2 are SGHNT and YYREEE (reference sequence). PCR employed 60 Vbeta and 13 Jbeta primers. The table came from immunoSEQ multiplex PCR; TCRdb's copy has only in-frame clones and leaves some out. The table lists roughly 200,000 clones, over 65% of them singletons. As concerns this clone: Its antigen is unidentified.

Sequencing input: PBMCs. The chain uses TRBV5-4 and TRBJ1-1; 7 bases line up with TRBD1. The sequence was obtained from a man between 60 and 75 years old in good health and CMV-seronegative. This CDR3 is CASSLAQGVGITEAFF. The CDR3 DNA reads as TGTGCCAGCAGCTTGGCTCAGGGGGTTGGTATCACTGAAGCTTTCTTT.